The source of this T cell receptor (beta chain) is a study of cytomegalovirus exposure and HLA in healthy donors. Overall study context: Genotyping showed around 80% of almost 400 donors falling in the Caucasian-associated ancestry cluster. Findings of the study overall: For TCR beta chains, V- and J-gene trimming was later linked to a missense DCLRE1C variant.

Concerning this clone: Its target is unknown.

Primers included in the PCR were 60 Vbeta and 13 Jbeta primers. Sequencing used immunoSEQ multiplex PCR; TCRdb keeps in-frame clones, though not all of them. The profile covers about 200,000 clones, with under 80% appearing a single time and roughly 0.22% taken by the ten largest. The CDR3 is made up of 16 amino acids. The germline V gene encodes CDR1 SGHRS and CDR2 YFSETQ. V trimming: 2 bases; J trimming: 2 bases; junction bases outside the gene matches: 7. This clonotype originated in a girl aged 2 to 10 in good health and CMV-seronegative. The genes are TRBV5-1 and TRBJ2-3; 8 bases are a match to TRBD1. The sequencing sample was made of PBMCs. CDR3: CASSFVTGDLTDTQYF. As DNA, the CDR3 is TGCGCCAGCAGCTTTGTGACAGGGGATCTCACAGATACGCAGTATTTT.